A single sample gave rise to the 9 T cell receptor beta chains below, sequenced in a study of T cell changes during pregnancy in multiple sclerosis. The table came from immunoSEQ multiplex PCR; TCRdb's copy has only in-frame clones and leaves some out. This repertoire shows tens of thousands of clones, 85% to 90% found once; its top ten account for 8%. Here the sequenced sample was CD8+ T cells from peripheral blood mononuclear cells, taken before pregnancy. The origin of the receptors is a female donor with multiple sclerosis, enrolled in a pregnancy study.

This chain connects TRBV7-9 to TRBJ1-4, with a possible D match to TRBD1 (6 bases). Germline CDR1 SEHNR, CDR2 FQNEAQ (reference sequence). V lost 5 bases and J 0 bases, leaving 13 bases between the germline ends. The CDR3 contains 16 residues. CDR3 DNA: TGTGCCAGCAGCCCTGGGAGGGGGACAACTAATGAAAAACTGTTTTTT. It is translated as CASSPGRGTTNEKLFF. Complete variable domain (other parts from reference TRBV7-9 and TRBJ1-4): DTGVSQNPRHKITKRGQNVTFRCDPISEHNRLYWYRQTLGQGPEFLTYFQNEAQLEKSRLLSDRFSAERPKGSFSTLEIQRTEQGDSAMYLCASSPGRGTTNEKLFFGSGTQLSVL.

The chain carries TRBV10-1 and TRBJ2-7; perhaps TRBD2 as D (6 bases). Trimming stripped 5 bases from V and 5 bases from J, with 10 bases between. Germline CDR1 WNHNN, CDR2 SYGVQD (reference sequence). CDR3 length equals 12 residues. The CDR3 region is CASSSGGNEQYF. In DNA, the CDR3 is TGCGCCAGCAGTTCTGGAGGGAACGAGCAGTACTTC.

The rearrangement links TRBV4-2 to TRBJ2-7; TRBD2 matches at 8 bases. The length of the CDR3 is 15 residues. Trimming cost V 1 base and J 5 bases; bases outside gene matches: 7. Germline V gives CDR1 LGHNA, CDR2 YNFKEQ. This chain's CDR3 is CASSQVPAGADEQYF. CDR3 sequence (DNA): TGTGCCAGCAGCCAAGTCCCAGCGGGGGCTGACGAGCAGTACTTC.

This clone was seen only a few times. V gene TRBV7-9 combines with J gene TRBJ2-1, with 10 bases identical to TRBD2. The trim removed 3 bases at V and 6 bases at J, leaving 8 bases unmatched. The CDR3 runs to 16 residues. CDR1 is SEHNR, CDR2 FQNEAQ, per germline (reference sequence). The CDR3 sequence: CASSLVTSGEGNEQFF. Here the CDR3 DNA reads TGTGCCAGCAGCTTGGTTACTAGCGGGGAAGGCAATGAGCAGTTCTTC.

The V call is TRBV28, the J call TRBJ2-7; possible D gene TRBD2, 5 bases. In germline, CDR1 is MDHEN, CDR2 SYDVKM. This CDR3 is 13 amino acids long. The V end was cut by 6 bases, the J end by 3 bases, with 12 bases between. The CDR3 protein is CASSGDTLYEQYF. CDR3 bases: TGTGCCAGCAGCGGGGATACCCTCTACGAGCAGTACTTC.

The chain joins TRBV4-3 to TRBJ1-6; tentative D call: TRBD1 (6 bases). CDR3 size: 15 residues. Trimming removed 0 bases from V and 6 bases from J, with 9 bases in between. Germline CDR1 reads LGHNA; CDR2 reads YSLEER. DNA of the CDR3: TGCGCCAGCAGCCAAGAGACAGGCTCTAATTCACCCCTCCACTTT. It translates to CASSQETGSNSPLHF.

J is TRBJ2-1 and V is TRBV6-5; no clear D. Germline CDR1 reads MNHEY; CDR2 reads SVGAGI. This CDR3 is built from 13 residues. Trimming shortened V by 0 bases and J by 9 bases, and 9 bases separated the two germline ends. This chain's CDR3 is CASSYSVASEQFF. The CDR3 DNA is TGTGCCAGCAGTTACTCGGTTGCGAGTGAGCAGTTCTTC.

The chain links TRBV6-6 to TRBJ2-2, with D maybe TRBD2 (5 bases). V lost 5 bases and J lost 6, with 13 bases in between. The germline gives CDR1 MNHNY, CDR2 SVGAGI (reference sequence). The CDR3 length is 14 residues. The CDR3 coding sequence is TGTGCCAGCAGTCCCTACGGGATTTCCGGGGAGCTGTTTTTT. Translation: CASSPYGISGELFF.

The chain is built from TRBV28 and TRBJ1-2, with 9 bases matching TRBD1. Trimming removed 5 bases from V and 3 bases from J; junction bases left unmatched: 7. The CDR3 covers 15 residues. Germline CDR1 reads MDHEN; CDR2 reads SYDVKM. CDR3 nucleotides: TGTGCCAGCAGTAGGTTGGGACAGGGCGACTATGGCTACACCTTC. As protein: CASSRLGQGDYGYTF.